These 22 T cell receptor beta chains share one sample of origin, sequenced in a study of TIL therapy for anti-PD-1-resistant metastatic lung cancer. Sequencing used immunoSEQ v3. Generated by immunoSEQ multiplex PCR, the TCRdb table keeps only in-frame clones and is missing some. The sample records about 21,000 clones, about three quarters being singletons. Time point defined: pre-treatment sample, taken before nivolumab and TIL therapy. Sample: blood, taken at baseline. The receptors shown here come from a person aged 25 to 80 with non-small cell lung cancer.

The CDR3 here is CASSSLTALQETQYF. As DNA, the CDR3 is TGTGCCAGCAGCTCCTTGACAGCGCTCCAAGAGACCCAGTACTTC. V usage is TRBV11-2 and J usage is TRBJ2-5; D is perhaps TRBD1 (5 bases). CDR3 length equals 15 residues. The V and J ends lost 4 bases and 1 base respectively, with 13 bases between them. Germline V gene sequence: CDR1 SGHAT, CDR2 FQNNGV.

The CDR3 sequence: CASSAQEGAPLHF. CDR3 DNA sequence: TGTGCCAGCAGCGCTCAGGAGGGAGCACCCCTCCACTTT. The chain uses TRBV7-9 and TRBJ1-6; no reliable D call. The V and J ends lost 5 bases and 11 bases respectively, with 13 bases between them. The CDR3 has 13 residues. Germline V gives CDR1 SEHNR, CDR2 FQNEAQ (reference sequence). Drawing the rest from reference TRBV7-9 and TRBJ1-6, the complete variable domain is DTGVSQNPRHKITKRGQNVTFRCDPISEHNRLYWYRQTLGQGPEFLTYFQNEAQLEKSRLLSDRFSAERPKGSFSTLEIQRTEQGDSAMYLCASSAQEGAPLHFGNGTRLTVT.

This clone was seen just once. The rearrangement joins TRBV7-6 to TRBJ2-5; 10 bases align to TRBD1. V lost 5 bases to trimming and J lost 5 bases; unmatched junction nucleotides: 17. Germline CDR1 is SGHVS and CDR2 is FNYEAQ. This CDR3 spans 18 amino acids. CDR3 in amino acids: CASSQLILGQGLGETQYF. The CDR3 bases are TGTGCCAGCAGCCAATTAATTTTGGGACAGGGGCTGGGGGAGACCCAGTACTTC.

This chain joins TRBV2 and TRBJ2-7, with D perhaps matching TRBD1 or TRBD2 (5 bases each). Per germline, CDR1 SNHLY and CDR2 FYNNEI. This CDR3 region has 14 residues. V shed 4 bases and J shed 5 bases, with 15 bases lying between them. In DNA form, the CDR3 reads TGTGCCAGCAGTGTGAGGAACGGGGCCGACGAGCAGTACGTC. It yields the protein CASSVRNGADEQYV.

The chain combines TRBV7-8 with TRBJ2-2, with TRBD2 matching over 12 bases. This CDR3 has 18 amino acids. Unmatched junction bases numbered 5, after V lost 3 bases and J lost 0 bases. Germline V CDR1 and CDR2: SGHVS, FQNEAQ. DNA of the CDR3: TGTGCCAGCAGCTTCCTAGCGGGGGGGTTCGCGAACACCGGGGAGCTGTTTTTT. This sequence encodes CASSFLAGGFANTGELFF.

This clone has just a few counts. In DNA, the CDR3 is TGCGCCAGCAGCCCTAATCCAATTCAGGGTATCAATTCACCCCTCCACTTT. It specifies CASSPNPIQGINSPLHF. V gene TRBV5-1 combines with J gene TRBJ1-6, with D possibly being TRBD1 (5 bases). CDR1 SGHRS and CDR2 YFSETQ come from the germline V gene. This CDR3 has 17 amino acids. With 4 bases removed from V and 7 bases from J, the gap between germline ends came to 21 bases.

The chain has TRBV30 and TRBJ1-3; TRBD1 is a possible D gene (5 bases). Per germline, CDR1 GTSNPN and CDR2 SVGIG (reference sequence). The CDR3 covers 14 residues. Trimming stripped 4 bases from V and 0 bases from J, with 10 bases between. Written as DNA, the CDR3 is TGTGCCTGGACCGCCGGGGGCTCTGGAAACACCATATATTTT. As protein: CAWTAGGSGNTIYF.

This clone was detected a few times. This chain uses TRBV19 with TRBJ1-2, with a tentative D call TRBD1 (5 bases). The CDR3 runs to 14 residues. Germline CDR1 and CDR2: LNHDA and SQIVND (reference sequence). V shed 6 bases and J shed 4 bases, with 15 bases lying between them. This chain's CDR3 is CASRKEGPTYGYTF. In DNA, the CDR3 is TGTGCCAGTAGGAAGGAGGGGCCTACCTATGGCTACACCTTC. The entire variable domain, with the rest obtained from reference TRBV19 and TRBJ1-2, is as follows: DGGITQSPKYLFRKEGQNVTLSCEQNLNHDAMYWYRQDPGQGLRLIYYSQIVNDFQKGDIAEGYSVSREKKESFPLTVTSAQKNPTAFYLCASRKEGPTYGYTFGSGTRLTVV.

V gene TRBV6-5 combines with J gene TRBJ2-7; 9 nucleotides agree with TRBD2. Trimming cost V 4 bases and J 6 bases; bases outside gene matches: 10. There are 15 residues in the CDR3. Per germline, CDR1 MNHEY and CDR2 SVGAGI. CDR3 residues: CASSSGTSKVSEQYF. The DNA for the CDR3 is TGTGCCAGCAGTTCCGGGACTAGCAAGGTCTCCGAGCAGTACTTC.

The rearrangement joins TRBV7-9 to TRBJ2-7; 10 positions agree with TRBD2. J gave up 2 bases and V 3 bases, and 4 bases lay outside the gene matches. Germline V gives CDR1 SEHNR, CDR2 FQNEAQ (reference sequence). CDR3 size: 15 residues. Written as DNA, the CDR3 is TGTGCCAGCAGCTTTAGCGGGAGGCCTCCCTACGAGCAGTACTTC. It is translated as CASSFSGRPPYEQYF.

The rearrangement uses TRBV9 and TRBJ1-2, with 9 bases fitting TRBD1. CDR1 and CDR2 (germline): SGDLS, YYNGEE. The J segment lost 5 bases and the V segment lost 1 base, leaving 12 bases of the junction unmatched. The CDR3 runs 17 residues. The CDR3 loop reads CASSVLREGQGWYGYTF. The CDR3 DNA sequence: TGTGCCAGCAGCGTATTAAGGGAAGGACAGGGGTGGTATGGCTACACCTTC.

The genes are TRBV4-2 and TRBJ2-4, with D possibly matching TRBD2 (5 bases). The CDR3 is 17 amino acids. Germline V gene data show CDR1 as LGHNA and CDR2 as YNFKEQ. Trimming took off 0 bases at V and 2 bases at J, with 14 bases between the two ends. CDR3 sequence (DNA): TGTGCCAGCAGCCAAGAAGGATCGGGAAGGACCAAAAACATTCAGTACTTC. Protein sequence: CASSQEGSGRTKNIQYF.

Concerning this clone: Within the sample, other DNA sequences also encode this same CDR3. The V and J genes are TRBV5-6 and TRBJ1-4, with D unresolved. Trimming took off 2 bases at V and 0 bases at J, with 5 bases between the two ends. The CDR3 is 14 residues long. Germline CDR1 and CDR2: SGHDT and YYEEEE. The chain's CDR3 is CASSLIATNEKLFF. Here the CDR3 DNA reads TGTGCCAGCAGCTTAATAGCAACTAATGAAAAACTGTTTTTT.

This clone has just one count. The V and J genes are TRBV18 and TRBJ2-6; 9 nucleotides line up with TRBD1. From germline, CDR1 is KGHSH and CDR2 LQKENI. The CDR3 runs 18 residues. V shed 5 bases, J shed 2 bases, and the junction held 10 bases outside the gene matches. The CDR3 sequence is CASSLRQGVRPGANVLTF. The CDR3, as DNA: TGTGCCAGCTCATTAAGACAGGGGGTTCGACCTGGGGCCAACGTCCTGACTTTC.

The chain uses TRBV6-5 and TRBJ1-5, with D unclear. This CDR3 has 13 amino acids. The V end lost 0 bases, the J end lost 7 bases, and 7 bases lay between the germline ends. Germline V lookup: CDR1 MNHEY, CDR2 SVGAGI. The CDR3 spells CASSYSTSQPQHF. The CDR3 DNA reads TGTGCCAGCAGTTACTCGACCAGCCAGCCCCAGCATTTT.

The V call is TRBV19, the J call TRBJ2-3; no reliable D call. The CDR3 spans 14 residues. V dropped 6 bases and J dropped 2 bases, with 12 bases sitting between them. Per the germline V gene, CDR1 is LNHDA and CDR2 is SQIVND (reference sequence). The CDR3 coding sequence is TGTGCCAGTAGCCTAACCAGAATCACAGATACGCAGTATTTT. This sequence encodes CASSLTRITDTQYF.

The V gene is TRBV2, the J gene TRBJ1-1, with D maybe TRBD1 (6 bases). V gave up 1 base and J gave up 1 base, with 13 bases separating them. Germline V CDR1 and CDR2: SNHLY, FYNNEI. The CDR3 is 16 residues long. The CDR3 is CASSEGGAGRNTEAFF. The CDR3 DNA is TGTGCCAGCAGTGAAGGGGGGGCAGGGAGGAACACTGAAGCTTTCTTT.

The chain employs TRBV2 and TRBJ1-6; TRBD1 matches 10 bases. CDR1 and CDR2 from the germline V gene are SNHLY and FYNNEI. Trimming cost V 8 bases and J 10 bases; bases outside gene matches: 8. This CDR3 region has 14 residues. In DNA form, the CDR3 reads TGTGCCAGCGCCGGGACAGGGGCACGCTCACCCCTCCACTTT. Translation: CASAGTGARSPLHF.

The chain has TRBV4-2 and TRBJ2-2; the D gene is possibly TRBD1 (6 bases). Germline CDR1 reads LGHNA; CDR2 reads YNFKEQ. The CDR3 sequence is 15 residues long. The V end lost 2 bases, the J end lost 5 bases, and 12 bases lay between the germline ends. For the CDR3, the DNA is TGTGCCAGCAGCCAACCGACAGGTGGGACCGGGGAGCTGTTTTTT. Its protein is CASSQPTGGTGELFF.

This chain connects TRBV7-9 to TRBJ2-5; 12 bases map to TRBD1. CDR1 SEHNR and CDR2 FQNEAQ come from the germline V gene (reference sequence). This CDR3 has 16 residues. The junction had 6 bases not matched to a gene; V was cut back by 3 bases and J by 4 bases. The CDR3 loop is CASSFRDRGLGETQYF. The CDR3 DNA sequence: TGTGCCAGCAGCTTCCGGGACAGGGGGCTGGGAGAGACCCAGTACTTC.

This sequence joins TRBV6-6 and TRBJ1-1; D gene uncertain. This CDR3 spans 12 amino acids. Germline V lookup: CDR1 MNHNY, CDR2 SVGAGI (reference sequence). The V end was cut by 2 bases, the J end by 1 base, with 2 bases between. CDR3 bases: TGTGCCAGCAGTTACGAGAACACTGAAGCTTTCTTT. The encoded protein is CASSYENTEAFF.

The chain uses TRBV19 and TRBJ2-1; either TRBD1 or TRBD2 may fit D (5 bases each). V lost 5 bases, J lost 7 bases, and 18 bases lay in between. The CDR3 is 15 residues long. CDR1 LNHDA and CDR2 SQIVND come from the germline V gene (reference sequence). This chain's CDR3 is CASSSSTGTRNEQFF. CDR3 nucleotide sequence: TGTGCCAGTAGTTCCTCAACCGGGACGAGGAATGAGCAGTTCTTC. Using reference TRBV19 and TRBJ2-1 for the parts outside the CDR3, the full variable domain is DGGITQSPKYLFRKEGQNVTLSCEQNLNHDAMYWYRQDPGQGLRLIYYSQIVNDFQKGDIAEGYSVSREKKESFPLTVTSAQKNPTAFYLCASSSSTGTRNEQFFGPGTRLTVL.